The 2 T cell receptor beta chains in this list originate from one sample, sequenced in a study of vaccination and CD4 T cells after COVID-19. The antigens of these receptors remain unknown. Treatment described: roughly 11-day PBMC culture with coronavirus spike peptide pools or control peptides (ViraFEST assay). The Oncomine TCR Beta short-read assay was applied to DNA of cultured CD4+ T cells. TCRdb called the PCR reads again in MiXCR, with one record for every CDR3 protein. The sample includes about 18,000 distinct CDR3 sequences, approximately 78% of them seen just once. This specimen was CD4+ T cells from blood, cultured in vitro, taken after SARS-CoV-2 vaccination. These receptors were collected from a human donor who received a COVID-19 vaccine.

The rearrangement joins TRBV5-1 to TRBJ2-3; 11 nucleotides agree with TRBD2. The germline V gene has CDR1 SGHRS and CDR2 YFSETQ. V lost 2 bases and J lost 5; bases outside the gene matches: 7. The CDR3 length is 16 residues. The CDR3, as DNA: TGCGCCAGCAGCTTAGGTCTAGCGGGGGGCCAAGATACGCAGTATTTT. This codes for CASSLGLAGGQDTQYF.

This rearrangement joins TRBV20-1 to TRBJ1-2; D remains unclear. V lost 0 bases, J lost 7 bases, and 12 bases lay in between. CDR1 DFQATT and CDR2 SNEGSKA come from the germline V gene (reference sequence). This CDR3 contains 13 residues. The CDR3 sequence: CSARDQEGSGYTF. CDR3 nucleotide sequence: TGCAGTGCTAGAGATCAGGAGGGATCTGGCTACACCTTC.